Given below is one T cell receptor beta chain in context. Its target is not known. This sample is drawn from a study of T-cell memory formation after mild COVID-19. Study as a whole: Each donor largely had its own TCR clusters. Notes on the study in general: The authors left the SARS-CoV-2 specificity of second-wave clones peaking on day 37 unconfirmed. There were some responding clones in pre-infection memory, which suggested that cross-reactive memory had joined. Clones that got smaller from day 15 to 85 had even CD4/CD8, while clones growing later tipped toward CD4+.

Trimming pared 2 bases from V and 4 bases from J, leaving 12 bases between. CDR3 size: 16 residues. Germline values: CDR1 LNHDA, CDR2 SQIVND (reference sequence). TCRdb re-analysed the 5' RACE reads in MiXCR, keeping a single row per CDR3 protein. This table holds fewer than 700,000 distinct CDR3 sequences, 20% to 25% found once. The receptor's source is an adult woman who had mild COVID-19 (a few samples of this study predate the infection). Cell type and time point are not known. Sequencing input: PBMCs or a T cell subset sorted from them (not recorded which). The chain joins TRBV19 to TRBJ2-6; D tentatively reads TRBD1 or TRBD2 (6 bases each). DNA of the CDR3: TGTGCCAGTAGTATATACGGGGGCCTAGGGGCCAACGTCCTGACTTTC. Translated: CASSIYGGLGANVLTF. The variable domain in full, completed from reference TRBV19 and TRBJ2-6, reads DGGITQSPKYLFRKEGQNVTLSCEQNLNHDAMYWYRQDPGQGLRLIYYSQIVNDFQKGDIAEGYSVSREKKESFPLTVTSAQKNPTAFYLCASSIYGGLGANVLTFGAGSRLTVL.